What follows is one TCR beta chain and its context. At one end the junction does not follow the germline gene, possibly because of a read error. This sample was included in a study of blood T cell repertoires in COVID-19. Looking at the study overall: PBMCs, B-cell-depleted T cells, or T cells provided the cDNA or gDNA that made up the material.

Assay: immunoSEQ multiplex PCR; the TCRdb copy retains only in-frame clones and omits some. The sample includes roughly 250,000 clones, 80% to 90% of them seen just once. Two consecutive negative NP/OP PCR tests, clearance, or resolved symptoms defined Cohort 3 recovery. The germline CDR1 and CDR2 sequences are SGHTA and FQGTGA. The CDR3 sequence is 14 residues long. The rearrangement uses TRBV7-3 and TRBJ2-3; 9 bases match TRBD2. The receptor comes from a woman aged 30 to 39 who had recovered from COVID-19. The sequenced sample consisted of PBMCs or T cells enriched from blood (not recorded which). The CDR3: CASSLTSGPDTQYF. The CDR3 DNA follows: TGTGCCAGCAGCCTAACTAGCGGGCCAGATACGCAGTATTTT.